Listed here are 8 T cell receptor beta chains from one sample, sequenced in a study of shared clonotypes between healthy human individuals. Some clones are missing from TCRdb's copy, which holds only in-frame ones; the method was immunoSEQ multiplex PCR. This table holds around 690,000 clones, less than 95% found once. The sample consisted of memory CD8+ T cells from PBMCs. Subset indicated: CD45RO+ cells pooled with CCR7-negative TemRA cells. Receptor source: a man in his late teens or twenties in good health. Some clones in this sample may be carry-over from other donors' samples.

The chain links TRBV5-8 to TRBJ1-3, with TRBD1 matching over 8 bases. This CDR3 has 17 residues. V was clipped by 4 bases and J by 4 bases; unmatched bases: 13. CDR1 and CDR2 from the germline V gene are SGHTS and YDEGEE. The CDR3 region is CASSPRTGNLFGNTIYF. In DNA, the CDR3 is TGTGCCAGCAGCCCTAGGACAGGGAATTTGTTCGGAAACACCATATATTTT.

The V and J genes are TRBV4-1 and TRBJ1-1, with 9 bases aligning to TRBD1. In germline, CDR1 is MGHRA, CDR2 YSYEKL. This CDR3 has 16 residues. The CDR3 DNA follows: TGCGCAGCCGACCAAGGGACAGGGACTTTGAACACTGAAGCTTTCTTT. Encoded protein: CAADQGTGTLNTEAFF.

The chain combines TRBV5-1 with TRBJ2-7, with D hard to call. Per the germline V gene, CDR1 is SGHRS and CDR2 is YFSETQ. The CDR3 loop spans 13 amino acids. V was shortened by 1 base and J by 4 bases, with 9 bases between the two germline ends. The chain's CDR3 is CASSLSSPYEQYF. CDR3 sequence (DNA): TGCGCCAGCAGCTTGTCCTCGCCTTACGAGCAGTACTTC.

The chain combines TRBV5-6 with TRBJ2-1, with 8 bases lining up with TRBD2. The CDR3 is made up of 17 amino acids. After removal of 2 bases from V and 0 bases from J, the junction contained 7 bases not matched to a gene. The germline V gene encodes CDR1 SGHDT and CDR2 YYEEEE. CDR3 coding DNA: TGTGCCAGCAGCTTTTTTCTAGCGGGCAGCTCCTACAATGAGCAGTTCTTC. Its translation: CASSFFLAGSSYNEQFF.

In the case of this clone: Other nucleotide sequences from this sample produce the same CDR3. The rearrangement joins TRBV7-8 to TRBJ2-1; D remains unclear. V was shortened by 1 base and J by 3 bases, with 7 bases between the two germline ends. CDR3 length: 14 residues. From germline, CDR1 is SGHVS and CDR2 FQNEAQ. The CDR3 region has the DNA TGTGCCAGCAGCTTAGGTGGCGGCTACAATGAGCAGTTCTTC. This gives the protein CASSLGGGYNEQFF.

The chain is built from TRBV7-9 and TRBJ1-1; 12 nucleotides line up with TRBD1. In germline, CDR1 is SEHNR, CDR2 FQNEAQ (reference sequence). This CDR3 is built from 19 residues. V was pared by 2 bases and J by 6 bases, with 16 bases of the junction left unmatched. This CDR3 reads CASSLSNQISRDRGPEAFF. The CDR3, as DNA: TGTGCCAGCAGCTTATCCAACCAGATCAGCCGGGACAGGGGGCCTGAAGCTTTCTTT.

The J gene is TRBJ1-5, the V gene TRBV21-1; whether TRBD1, the table's D call, matches the DNA was not checked. TRBV21-1 is noted as a pseudogene. This CDR3 is built from 15 residues. The CDR3 bases are TGTGCCGTCTTTGTACCCCGGGACAGGAATCAGCCCCAGCATTTT. It specifies CAVFVPRDRNQPQHF.

The CDR3 region has the DNA TGTGCCAGCAGCTTGGGACAGGAATTTTACACCTTC. It specifies CASSLGQEFYTF. The V gene is TRBV7-9, the J gene TRBJ1-2; 8 nucleotides agree with TRBD1. V lost 3 bases to trimming and J lost 11 bases; unmatched junction nucleotides: 5. In germline, CDR1 is SEHNR, CDR2 FQNEAQ (reference sequence). CDR3 length: 12 residues.